Presented here are 3 T cell receptor beta chains from one specimen sequenced in a study of shared clonotypes between healthy human individuals. Here immunoSEQ multiplex PCR was the method, and the copy in TCRdb shows in-frame clones only, minus some. The table has 2,500,000 or so clones, over 85% seen once. Sequencing was carried out using naive CD4+ T cells from PBMCs. Subset specified: CD45RA+ positively selected. These receptor sequences come from a man aged 18 to 30 in good health. Some clones in this sample may be carry-over from other donors' samples.

The chain couples TRBV30 to TRBJ2-1; 7 bases are shared with TRBD2. V was pared by 1 base and J by 9 bases, with 6 bases of the junction left unmatched. This CDR3 is 13 amino acids long. CDR1 is GTSNPN and CDR2 is SVGIG in the germline V gene (reference sequence). The CDR3 coding sequence is TGTGCCTGGAGTGCCTTAGCGGGCCTTGAGCAGTTCTTC. Protein: CAWSALAGLEQFF.

The gene calls are TRBV27 and TRBJ2-7; the D gene could be TRBD1 or TRBD2 (5 bases each). V lost 5 bases and J lost 5, with 16 bases in between. This CDR3 contains 14 residues. Germline assignment: CDR1 MNHEY and CDR2 SMNVEV (reference sequence). This CDR3 reads CASSGTLRGDEQYF. For the CDR3, the DNA is TGTGCCAGCAGTGGGACCCTTCGTGGCGACGAGCAGTACTTC.

The rearrangement links TRBV4-1 to TRBJ2-5; the match to TRBD1 covers 9 bases. V lost 7 bases to trimming and J lost 7 bases; unmatched junction nucleotides: 13. This CDR3 contains 15 residues. The V gene's germline CDR1 is MGHRA and CDR2 YSYEKL. Here the CDR3 reads CASTTGQGRPGTQYF. The CDR3 bases are TGCGCCAGCACCACGGGACAGGGCCGCCCCGGGACCCAGTACTTC.